This is a list of T cell receptor beta chains from one sample in a study of T-cell reconstitution after alpha-beta-depleted transplantation in children. TCRdb passed the PCR reads through MiXCR, listing each CDR3 protein once. In the table there are a few hundred thousand distinct CDR3 sequences, about a quarter of which are singletons. The sequenced sample was PBMCs, obtained before TCRalphabeta/CD19-depleted stem cell transplant. The receptors stem from a girl aged 2-10 years with Fanconi anemia, due to receive a stem cell transplant. The CDR3 runs from the conserved cysteine through the conserved F or W. A D gene is named only where the DNA matches it firmly. Clone size is shown for a subset of rows, as once, few, many or a class of expanded clone.

D gene: NA; clone size: many; CDR3 length: 16; J gene: TRBJ2-1; V gene: TRBV25-1; CDR3 protein: CASSEYLGPETNEQFF; CDR3 DNA: TGTGCCAGCAGTGAATATCTAGGGCCCGAAACTAATGAGCAGTTCTTC
D gene: TRBD1; clone size: NA; CDR3 length: 16; J gene: TRBJ2-7; V gene: TRBV20-1; CDR3 protein: CSARSANGQAAYEQYF; CDR3 DNA: TGCAGTGCTAGATCGGCAAATGGACAGGCTGCCTACGAGCAGTACTTC
D gene: NA; clone size: many; CDR3 length: 12; J gene: TRBJ2-2; V gene: TRBV6-4; CDR3 protein: CASSTSTGELFF; CDR3 DNA: TGTGCCAGCAGCACCTCAACCGGGGAGCTGTTTTTT
D gene: TRBD1; clone size: NA; CDR3 length: 14; J gene: TRBJ2-1; V gene: TRBV7-3; CDR3 protein: CASSMDRDYNEQFF; CDR3 DNA: TGTGCCAGCAGCATGGACAGGGACTACAATGAGCAGTTCTTC
D gene: NA; clone size: NA; CDR3 length: 14; J gene: TRBJ1-1; V gene: TRBV5-1; CDR3 protein: CASSSTRESTEAFF; CDR3 DNA: TGCGCCAGCAGCTCAACCAGGGAGAGCACTGAAGCTTTCTTT
D gene: NA; clone size: once; CDR3 length: 14; J gene: TRBJ2-1; V gene: TRBV28; CDR3 protein: CASSPSVFYNEQFF; CDR3 DNA: TGTGCCAGCAGTCCCTCCGTGTTCTACAATGAGCAGTTCTTC
D gene: NA; clone size: few; CDR3 length: 13; J gene: TRBJ2-7; V gene: TRBV7-9; CDR3 protein: CASSWGVGREQYF; CDR3 DNA: TGTGCCAGCAGCTGGGGCGTAGGGCGCGAGCAGTACTTC
D gene: TRBD2; clone size: NA; CDR3 length: 18; J gene: TRBJ2-7; V gene: TRBV28; CDR3 protein: CASSLGTHRGLAPYEQYF; CDR3 DNA: TGTGCCAGCAGTTTGGGGACCCACCGGGGACTAGCTCCCTACGAGCAGTACTTC
D gene: NA; clone size: many; CDR3 length: 16; J gene: TRBJ1-1; V gene: TRBV20-1; CDR3 protein: CSAKGRTGTANTEAFF; CDR3 DNA: TGCAGTGCTAAGGGCCGTACCGGGACCGCGAACACTGAAGCTTTCTTT
D gene: NA; clone size: NA; CDR3 length: 15; J gene: TRBJ2-7; V gene: TRBV20-1; CDR3 protein: CSARDPGLTYYEQYF; CDR3 DNA: TGCAGTGCTAGAGATCCCGGACTAACTTACTACGAGCAGTACTTC
D gene: NA; clone size: few; CDR3 length: 12; J gene: TRBJ2-5; V gene: TRBV20-1; CDR3 protein: CSASGDLETQYF; CDR3 DNA: TGCAGTGCTAGTGGGGACCTAGAGACCCAGTACTTC
D gene: NA; clone size: NA; CDR3 length: 15; J gene: TRBJ2-7; V gene: TRBV18; CDR3 protein: CASSPRPTSTYEQYF; CDR3 DNA: TGTGCCAGCTCACCACGACCGACATCTACCTACGAGCAGTACTTC
D gene: TRBD2; clone size: few; CDR3 length: 13; J gene: TRBJ2-1; V gene: TRBV5-1; CDR3 protein: CASSLAGGGLGFF; CDR3 DNA: TGCGCCAGCAGCTTGGCCGGGGGGGGACTGGGGTTCTTC
D gene: NA; clone size: NA; CDR3 length: 16; J gene: TRBJ2-1; V gene: TRBV7-6; CDR3 protein: CASSLVAGVLYNEQFF; CDR3 DNA: TGTGCCAGCAGCTTAGTGGCAGGGGTGTTATACAATGAGCAGTTCTTC
D gene: NA; clone size: many; CDR3 length: 13; J gene: TRBJ2-7; V gene: TRBV5-1; CDR3 protein: CASSSGTSDEQYF; CDR3 DNA: TGCGCCAGCAGCTCCGGGACCTCCGACGAGCAGTACTTC
D gene: NA; clone size: once; CDR3 length: 16; J gene: TRBJ2-1; V gene: TRBV5-1; CDR3 protein: CASFLGGPSSYNEQFF; CDR3 DNA: TGCGCCAGCTTCTTGGGGGGGCCAAGCTCCTACAATGAGCAGTTCTTC
D gene: TRBD2; clone size: NA; CDR3 length: 14; J gene: TRBJ2-3; V gene: TRBV23-1; CDR3 protein: CASSLRTSEDTQYF; CDR3 DNA: TGCGCCAGCAGTCTACGGACTAGCGAAGATACGCAGTATTTT
D gene: NA; clone size: few; CDR3 length: 14; J gene: TRBJ2-2; V gene: TRBV7-3; CDR3 protein: CASSWETNTGELFF; CDR3 DNA: TGTGCCAGCAGCTGGGAAACGAACACCGGGGAGCTGTTTTTT
D gene: TRBD1; clone size: many; CDR3 length: 14; J gene: TRBJ1-5; V gene: TRBV20-1; CDR3 protein: CSATPETGDGPQHF; CDR3 DNA: TGCAGTGCCACCCCCGAGACAGGGGACGGGCCCCAGCATTTT
D gene: NA; clone size: few; CDR3 length: 12; J gene: TRBJ1-1; V gene: TRBV11-2; CDR3 protein: CASSIDRPRAFF; CDR3 DNA: TGTGCCAGCAGTATCGACAGGCCTAGGGCTTTCTTT
D gene: NA; clone size: few; CDR3 length: 16; J gene: TRBJ2-3; V gene: TRBV7-8; CDR3 protein: CASSLGAALSTDTQYF; CDR3 DNA: TGTGCCAGCAGCTTAGGGGCAGCTTTAAGCACAGATACGCAGTATTTT
D gene: NA; clone size: NA; CDR3 length: 16; J gene: TRBJ2-2; V gene: TRBV7-6; CDR3 protein: CASSPLGGGHTGELFF; CDR3 DNA: TGTGCCAGCAGCCCGCTAGGGGGGGGACACACCGGGGAGCTGTTTTTT
D gene: TRBD2; clone size: NA; CDR3 length: 16; J gene: TRBJ2-7; V gene: TRBV4-1; CDR3 protein: CASSAYGTSYFDEQYF; CDR3 DNA: TGCGCCAGCAGCGCCTACGGGACTAGCTATTTTGACGAGCAGTACTTC
D gene: NA; clone size: many; CDR3 length: 15; J gene: TRBJ1-1; V gene: TRBV25-1; CDR3 protein: CASSDPRQGNTEAFF; CDR3 DNA: TGTGCCAGCAGTGACCCCCGTCAGGGTAACACTGAAGCTTTCTTT
D gene: NA; clone size: NA; CDR3 length: 14; J gene: TRBJ1-4; V gene: TRBV10-3; CDR3 protein: CAISETTSNEKLFF; CDR3 DNA: TGTGCCATCAGTGAGACGACGAGTAATGAAAAACTGTTTTTT
D gene: NA; clone size: NA; CDR3 length: 12; J gene: TRBJ2-5; V gene: TRBV9; CDR3 protein: CASSVAGETQYF; CDR3 DNA: TGTGCCAGCAGCGTAGCAGGGGAGACCCAGTACTTC
D gene: NA; clone size: NA; CDR3 length: 15; J gene: TRBJ2-2; V gene: TRBV24-1; CDR3 protein: CATSDSAGLSGELFF; CDR3 DNA: TGTGCCACCAGTGATTCAGCAGGGTTGTCCGGGGAGCTGTTTTTT
D gene: NA; clone size: few; CDR3 length: 16; J gene: TRBJ2-7; V gene: TRBV7-3; CDR3 protein: CASSPAGPSRIYEQYF; CDR3 DNA: TGTGCCAGCAGTCCCGCGGGGCCCTCGCGGATCTACGAGCAGTACTTC
D gene: NA; clone size: few; CDR3 length: 16; J gene: TRBJ2-3; V gene: TRBV5-1; CDR3 protein: CASSLLALTSTDTQYF; CDR3 DNA: TGCGCCAGCAGCTTGTTGGCTCTAACTAGCACAGATACGCAGTATTTT
D gene: NA; clone size: NA; CDR3 length: 15; J gene: TRBJ2-6; V gene: TRBV10-3; CDR3 protein: CAIKVSNAGANVLTF; CDR3 DNA: TGTGCCATCAAGGTCTCAAACGCTGGGGCCAACGTCCTGACTTTC
D gene: NA; clone size: many; CDR3 length: 14; J gene: TRBJ2-5; V gene: TRBV29-1; CDR3 protein: CSVEGFRYQETQYF; CDR3 DNA: TGCAGCGTTGAAGGGTTTCGGTACCAAGAGACCCAGTACTTC
D gene: NA; clone size: many; CDR3 length: 14; J gene: TRBJ2-1; V gene: TRBV25-1; CDR3 protein: CASSPLETYNEQFF; CDR3 DNA: TGTGCCAGCAGTCCACTAGAAACGTACAATGAGCAGTTCTTC
D gene: NA; clone size: NA; CDR3 length: 13; J gene: TRBJ2-1; V gene: TRBV2; CDR3 protein: CASSEPATVPQFF; CDR3 DNA: TGTGCCAGCAGTGAACCGGCCACAGTCCCACAGTTCTTC
D gene: NA; clone size: few; CDR3 length: 12; J gene: TRBJ2-5; V gene: TRBV29-1; CDR3 protein: CSVAWGHETQYF; CDR3 DNA: TGCAGCGTTGCCTGGGGGCACGAGACCCAGTACTTC
D gene: TRBD2; clone size: few; CDR3 length: 15; J gene: TRBJ2-3; V gene: TRBV29-1; CDR3 protein: CSVAGLAGAEDTQYF; CDR3 DNA: TGCAGCGTCGCTGGACTAGCGGGGGCAGAGGATACGCAGTATTTT
D gene: NA; clone size: many; CDR3 length: 13; J gene: TRBJ1-1; V gene: TRBV20-1; CDR3 protein: CSARPGQWTEAFF; CDR3 DNA: TGCAGTGCTAGACCTGGACAGTGGACTGAAGCTTTCTTT
D gene: TRBD1; clone size: few; CDR3 length: 15; J gene: TRBJ2-7; V gene: TRBV15; CDR3 protein: CATSRAGTGFYEQYF; CDR3 DNA: TGTGCCACCAGCAGGGCCGGGACAGGGTTTTACGAGCAGTACTTC
D gene: TRBD1; clone size: few; CDR3 length: 17; J gene: TRBJ1-2; V gene: TRBV6-5; CDR3 protein: CASSYPGTALANYGYTF; CDR3 DNA: TGTGCCAGCAGCTACCCCGGGACAGCGCTAGCTAACTATGGCTACACCTTC
D gene: NA; clone size: many; CDR3 length: 14; J gene: TRBJ2-4; V gene: TRBV6-1; CDR3 protein: CASALSLAKNIQYF; CDR3 DNA: TGTGCCAGCGCCCTATCTCTAGCCAAAAACATTCAGTACTTC
D gene: TRBD1; clone size: many; CDR3 length: 14; J gene: TRBJ2-1; V gene: TRBV20-1; CDR3 protein: CSAPDRDSYNEQFF; CDR3 DNA: TGCAGTGCGCCTGACAGGGACTCCTACAATGAGCAGTTCTTC
D gene: TRBD1; clone size: many; CDR3 length: 16; J gene: TRBJ1-1; V gene: TRBV20-1; CDR3 protein: CSVYSGGIRRDTEAFF; CDR3 DNA: TGCAGTGTTTACTCAGGGGGAATAAGACGGGACACTGAAGCTTTCTTT
D gene: TRBD1; clone size: few; CDR3 length: 16; J gene: TRBJ2-7; V gene: TRBV29-1; CDR3 protein: CSARPPQDRVRHEQYF; CDR3 DNA: TGCAGCGCCCGTCCCCCCCAGGACAGGGTTAGGCACGAGCAGTACTTC
D gene: NA; clone size: many; CDR3 length: 14; J gene: TRBJ2-1; V gene: TRBV7-2; CDR3 protein: CASSLQTANNEQFF; CDR3 DNA: TGTGCCAGCAGCTTACAGACAGCAAACAATGAGCAGTTCTTC
D gene: NA; clone size: many; CDR3 length: 15; J gene: TRBJ1-6; V gene: TRBV5-5; CDR3 protein: CASSLGSSYNSPLHF; CDR3 DNA: TGTGCCAGCAGCTTGGGCAGCTCCTATAATTCACCCCTCCACTTT
D gene: TRBD2; clone size: many; CDR3 length: 15; J gene: TRBJ2-1; V gene: TRBV29-1; CDR3 protein: CSVGTSSSTYNEQFF; CDR3 DNA: TGCAGCGTGGGGACTAGCTCCTCCACCTACAATGAGCAGTTCTTC
D gene: TRBD1; clone size: many; CDR3 length: 15; J gene: TRBJ2-3; V gene: TRBV29-1; CDR3 protein: CSVAGQIDHTDTQYF; CDR3 DNA: TGCAGCGTTGCGGGACAGATCGATCACACAGATACGCAGTATTTT
D gene: TRBD1; clone size: many; CDR3 length: 14; J gene: TRBJ2-5; V gene: TRBV20-1; CDR3 protein: CSARDRGRGETQYF; CDR3 DNA: TGCAGTGCTAGAGACAGGGGGCGAGGAGAGACCCAGTACTTC
D gene: NA; clone size: many; CDR3 length: 8; J gene: TRBJ2-7; V gene: TRBV10-3; CDR3 protein: CAAGEQYF; CDR3 DNA: TGCGCCGCGGGCGAGCAGTACTTC
D gene: NA; clone size: many; CDR3 length: 15; J gene: TRBJ2-7; V gene: TRBV20-1; CDR3 protein: CSARDPGVSSYEQYF; CDR3 DNA: TGCAGTGCTAGAGATCCAGGGGTCAGCTCCTACGAGCAGTACTTC
D gene: TRBD2; clone size: NA; CDR3 length: 15; J gene: TRBJ2-1; V gene: TRBV2; CDR3 protein: CASSEAGGPYNEQFF; CDR3 DNA: TGTGCCAGCAGTGAGGCGGGAGGGCCCTACAATGAGCAGTTCTTC
D gene: TRBD1; clone size: many; CDR3 length: 13; J gene: TRBJ1-1; V gene: TRBV29-1; CDR3 protein: CSVRPGQGVEAFF; CDR3 DNA: TGCAGCGTTAGACCGGGACAGGGGGTTGAAGCTTTCTTT
D gene: TRBD1; clone size: few; CDR3 length: 15; J gene: TRBJ2-5; V gene: TRBV3-1; CDR3 protein: CASSHDGTGLEAQYF; CDR3 DNA: TGTGCCAGCAGCCACGATGGGACAGGGCTCGAGGCCCAGTACTTC
D gene: TRBD2; clone size: many; CDR3 length: 15; J gene: TRBJ2-1; V gene: TRBV5-1; CDR3 protein: CASSPRTSGSNEQFF; CDR3 DNA: TGCGCCAGCAGCCCCCGGACTAGCGGGAGCAATGAGCAGTTCTTC
D gene: TRBD2; clone size: NA; CDR3 length: 16; J gene: TRBJ2-1; V gene: TRBV7-2; CDR3 protein: CASSATSASSYNEQFF; CDR3 DNA: TGTGCCAGCAGCGCCACTAGCGCCAGCTCCTACAATGAGCAGTTCTTC
D gene: NA; clone size: few; CDR3 length: 13; J gene: TRBJ1-2; V gene: TRBV4-1; CDR3 protein: CASSQVPEAGFTF; CDR3 DNA: TGCGCCAGCAGCCAAGTGCCCGAGGCAGGGTTCACCTTC
D gene: NA; clone size: NA; CDR3 length: 12; J gene: TRBJ2-1; V gene: TRBV28; CDR3 protein: CASRDLYNEQFF; CDR3 DNA: TGTGCCAGCCGGGACCTGTACAATGAGCAGTTCTTC